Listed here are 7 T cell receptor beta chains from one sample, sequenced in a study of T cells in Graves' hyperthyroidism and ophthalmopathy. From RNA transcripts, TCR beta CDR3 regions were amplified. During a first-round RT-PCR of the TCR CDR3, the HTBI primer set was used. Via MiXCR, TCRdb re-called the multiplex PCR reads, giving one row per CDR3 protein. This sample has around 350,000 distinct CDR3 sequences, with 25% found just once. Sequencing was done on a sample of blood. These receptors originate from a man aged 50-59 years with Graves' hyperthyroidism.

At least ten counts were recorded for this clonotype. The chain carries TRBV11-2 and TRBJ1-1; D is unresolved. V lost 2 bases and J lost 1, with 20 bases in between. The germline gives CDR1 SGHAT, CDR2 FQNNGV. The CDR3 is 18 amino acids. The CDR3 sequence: CASSLSPTDVSPNTEAFF. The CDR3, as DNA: TGTGCCAGCAGCTTATCACCCACGGATGTCAGCCCGAACACTGAAGCTTTCTTT.

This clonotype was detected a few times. CDR3 nucleotide sequence: TGTGCCAGCAGTCCAATTAGGGCGGCAGATACGCAGTATTTT. Amino acid sequence: CASSPIRAADTQYF. The J gene is TRBJ2-3, the V gene TRBV27; D not certain. The CDR3 is 14 amino acids. Deletions cut 5 bases from V and 4 bases from J, with 13 bases between. CDR1 is MNHEY and CDR2 is SMNVEV in the germline V gene (reference sequence).

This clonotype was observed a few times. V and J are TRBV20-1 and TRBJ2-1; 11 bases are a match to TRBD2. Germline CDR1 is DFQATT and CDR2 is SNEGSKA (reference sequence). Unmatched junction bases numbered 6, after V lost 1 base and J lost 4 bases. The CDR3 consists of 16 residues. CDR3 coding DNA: TGCAGTGCTAGAGCCTTAATAGCGGGAGGGTACAATGAGCAGTTCTTC. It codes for CSARALIAGGYNEQFF.

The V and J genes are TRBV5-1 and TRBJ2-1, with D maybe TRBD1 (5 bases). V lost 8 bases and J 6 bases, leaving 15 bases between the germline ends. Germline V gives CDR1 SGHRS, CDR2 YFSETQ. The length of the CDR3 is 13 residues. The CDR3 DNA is TGCGCCAGTCTATCTAACAGGCGCAATGAGCAGTTCTTC. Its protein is CASLSNRRNEQFF.

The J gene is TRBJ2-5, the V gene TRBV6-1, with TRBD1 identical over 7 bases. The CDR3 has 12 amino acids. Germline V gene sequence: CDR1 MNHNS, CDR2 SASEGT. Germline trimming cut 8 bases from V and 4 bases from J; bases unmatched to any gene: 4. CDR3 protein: CASQGVGETQYF. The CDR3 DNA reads TGTGCCAGCCAGGGGGTCGGAGAGACCCAGTACTTC.

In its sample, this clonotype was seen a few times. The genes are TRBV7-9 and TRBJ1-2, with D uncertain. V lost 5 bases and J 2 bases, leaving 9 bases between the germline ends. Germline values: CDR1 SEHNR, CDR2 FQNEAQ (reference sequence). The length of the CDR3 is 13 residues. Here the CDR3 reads CASSLEINYGYTF. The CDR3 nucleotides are TGTGCCAGCAGCCTAGAAATCAACTATGGCTACACCTTC.

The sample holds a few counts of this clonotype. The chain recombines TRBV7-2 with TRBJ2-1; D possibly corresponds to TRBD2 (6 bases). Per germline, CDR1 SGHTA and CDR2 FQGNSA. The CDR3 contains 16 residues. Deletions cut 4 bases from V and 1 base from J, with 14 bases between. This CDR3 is CASSSVAEGSYNEQFF. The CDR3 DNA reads TGTGCCAGCAGCTCCGTAGCGGAAGGATCCTACAATGAGCAGTTCTTC.